The 8 T cell receptor beta chains reported below all come from one sample, sequenced in a study of T-cell reconstitution after alpha-beta-depleted transplantation in children. A library of TCRbeta sequences, prepared with unique molecular identifiers, was generated. TCRdb used MiXCR to reprocess the PCR reads, holding one entry per CDR3 protein. This repertoire shows approximately 110,000 distinct CDR3 sequences, 10% found once; its top ten account for approximately 36%. Sequenced material: PBMCs, taken before TCRalphabeta/CD19-depleted stem cell transplant. These receptors were taken from a boy aged 2 to 10 with acute lymphoblastic leukemia, due to receive a stem cell transplant.

This clonotype was detected a few times. V and J are TRBV10-3 and TRBJ2-1, with D maybe TRBD1 (5 bases). Germline values: CDR1 ENHRY, CDR2 SYGVKD. Trimming stripped 7 bases from V and 1 base from J, with 5 bases between. This CDR3 comprises 12 residues. The CDR3 DNA is TGTGCCATCACAGGGTCCTACAATGAGCAGTTCTTC. This codes for CAITGSYNEQFF.

This clonotype was counted between two and nine times. The rearrangement joins TRBV14 to TRBJ2-3; 9 bases align to TRBD2. Germline values: CDR1 SGHDN, CDR2 FVKESK. The CDR3 is 16 amino acids. Losses at the gene ends were 4 bases for V and 4 bases for J; bases not matched to a gene: 9. The DNA of the CDR3 is TGTGCCAGCAGCCTGGGTGTAGCGGGAGTCTCAGATACGCAGTATTTT. Encoded protein: CASSLGVAGVSDTQYF.

This clonotype was seen only a few times. The rearrangement links TRBV7-9 to TRBJ2-6; 10 positions match TRBD1. CDR3 length equals 17 residues. The V and J ends lost 2 bases and 2 bases, in that order; junction bases with no gene match: 3. Germline V gene sequence: CDR1 SEHNR, CDR2 FQNEAQ (reference sequence). The CDR3 coding sequence is TGTGCCAGCAGCTTATACGGACAGGGGGCTGGGGCCAACGTCCTGACTTTC. Protein sequence: CASSLYGQGAGANVLTF.

Only a few counts were recorded for this clonotype. The chain uses TRBV5-1 and TRBJ1-5; unclear D gene. Trimming removed 0 bases from V and 6 bases from J, with 10 bases in between. CDR3 length: 14 amino acids. In germline, CDR1 is SGHRS, CDR2 YFSETQ. DNA of the CDR3: TGCGCCAGCAGCTTGGACAGCCAAGGTCAGCCCCAGCATTTT. It translates to CASSLDSQGQPQHF.

This clonotype was detected ten times or more. The CDR3 region is CASRNTQGTNTQYF. The CDR3 coding sequence is TGCGCCAGCAGGAACACACAGGGTACAAATACGCAGTATTTT. The rearrangement links TRBV5-1 to TRBJ2-3; D may be TRBD1 (6 bases). The germline V gene encodes CDR1 SGHRS and CDR2 YFSETQ. This CDR3 region has 14 residues. V shed 5 bases and J shed 7 bases, with 17 bases lying between them.

The chain combines TRBV28 with TRBJ1-3; D gene uncertain. Germline CDR1 and CDR2: MDHEN and SYDVKM. CDR3 length: 17 amino acids. The V gene lost 6 bases and the J gene lost 2 bases, with 20 bases spanning the gap. The CDR3 loop reads CASSPGRTYTTGNTIYF. CDR3 coding DNA: TGTGCCAGCAGCCCCGGAAGGACGTATACCACTGGAAACACCATATATTTT.

This clonotype has at least ten counts. The chain uses TRBV20-1 and TRBJ2-1, with 11 bases aligning to TRBD2. The CDR3 is made up of 19 amino acids. V shed 3 bases and J 4 bases; nucleotides not matched to a gene: 17. Germline V gene lookup returns CDR1 DFQATT and CDR2 SNEGSKA (reference sequence). CDR3 amino acids: CSASVRLAGPSFLYNEQFF. For the CDR3, the DNA is TGCAGTGCTAGCGTAAGACTAGCGGGGCCCTCCTTCCTTTACAATGAGCAGTTCTTC.

Many counts were recorded for this clonotype. The chain employs TRBV11-2 and TRBJ2-7; D possibly corresponds to TRBD2 (6 bases). The CDR3 loop spans 16 amino acids. Per germline, CDR1 SGHAT and CDR2 FQNNGV. The V end lost 2 bases, the J end lost 7 bases, and 21 bases lay between the germline ends. CDR3 bases: TGTGCCAGCAGCTTAAAGGGTGGGGACTCAGTTTGGGAGCAGTACTTC. Its protein product is CASSLKGGDSVWEQYF. The full variable domain, rest sourced from reference TRBV11-2 and TRBJ2-7, is EAGVAQSPRYKIIEKRQSVAFWCNPISGHATLYWYQQILGQGPKLLIQFQNNGVVDDSQLPKDRFSAERLKGVDSTLKIQPAKLEDSAVYLCASSLKGGDSVWEQYFGPGTRLTVT.